The entry that follows covers one T cell receptor (beta chain) sequence. Its antigen is still unknown. The authors generated TCR beta cDNA through 5'RACE template switching with UMIs. After re-calling the 5' RACE reads, TCRdb lists one entry per CDR3 protein, DNA absent. The data show 500,000 or so distinct CDR3 sequences, and the top ten clones hold less than 4.5%. The data are from a study of T cells expressing NK-cell markers. Findings of the study overall: The dominant NKG2C+ clonotypes represented 1.0-7.0% of CD8+ T cells in over 5 donors.

The CDR3 contains 16 residues. The germline V gene has CDR1 SGHTA and CDR2 FQGNSA. Sequenced input: blood T cells: a sorted CD56 or NKG2C T cell subset, CD4+ or CD8+ T cells, or bulk PBMC T cells (not recorded which). The sequence derives from a man younger than 30 in good health. The chain joins TRBV7-2 to TRBJ2-1; TCRdb's D call of TRBD2 is untestable without DNA. This chain's CDR3 is CASRLGRAINLNEQFF.